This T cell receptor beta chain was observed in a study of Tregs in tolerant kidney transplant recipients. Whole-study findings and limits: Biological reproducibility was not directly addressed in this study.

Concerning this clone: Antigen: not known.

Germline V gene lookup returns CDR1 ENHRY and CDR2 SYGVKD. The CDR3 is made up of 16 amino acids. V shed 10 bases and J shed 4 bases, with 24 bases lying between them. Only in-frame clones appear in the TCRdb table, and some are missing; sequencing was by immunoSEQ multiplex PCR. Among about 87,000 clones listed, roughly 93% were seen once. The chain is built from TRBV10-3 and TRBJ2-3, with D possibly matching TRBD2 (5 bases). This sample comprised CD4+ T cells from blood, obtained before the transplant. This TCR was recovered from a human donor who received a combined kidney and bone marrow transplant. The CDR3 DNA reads TGTGCCACCTGCGACGTTCCGGAACCCGGGGCAGATACGCAGTATTTT. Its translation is CATCDVPEPGADTQYF.